The 15 T cell receptor beta chains in this list originate from one sample, sequenced in a study of blood T cells in healthy people across ages. The second PCR ran about 6 to 12 cycles with a sample-barcoded 5' primer and J-beta primers. TCRdb passed the 5' RACE reads through MiXCR, listing each CDR3 protein once. The sample shows more than 600,000 distinct CDR3 sequences, 20% to 25% of them seen only once. Separately, the same data were catalogued under a study of T cells of mothers and their children.

The material sequenced was blood. These receptors came from a boy aged 5 to 17 in good health.

The rearrangement joins TRBV5-1 to TRBJ2-5, with D possibly matching TRBD1 (6 bases). The J call may be in error: the DNA end matches TRBJ2-1 better. From germline, CDR1 is SGHRS and CDR2 YFSETQ. This CDR3 comprises 13 residues. The CDR3 loop is CASSVTGSNEQFF. Written as DNA, the CDR3 is TGCGCCAGCAGCGTCACAGGGAGCAATGAGCAGTTCTTC.

The CDR3 reads CASSYTDRGSDTQYF. CDR3 coding DNA: TGTGCCAGCAGTTATACGGACAGGGGATCAGATACGCAGTATTTT. The V gene is TRBV6-2 or TRBV6-3, the J gene TRBJ2-3; 9 bases match TRBD1. This CDR3 has 15 amino acids. Germline trimming cut 3 bases from V and 4 bases from J; bases unmatched to any gene: 5. Looked up from germline, CDR1 is MNHEY and CDR2 is SVGEGT.

J is TRBJ2-1 and V is TRBV20-1; D is unclear. Germline V gene lookup returns CDR1 DFQATT and CDR2 SNEGSKA (reference sequence). V was cut by 2 bases and J by 7 bases, with 9 bases left in between. The CDR3 extends over 12 amino acids. This CDR3 reads CSARYKENEQFF. Here the CDR3 DNA reads TGCAGTGCTAGATACAAGGAGAATGAGCAGTTCTTC.

A few counts support this clonotype. The chain couples TRBV5-1 to TRBJ1-5; 10 bases line up with TRBD1. V shed 0 bases, J shed 4 bases, and the junction held 7 bases outside the gene matches. Germline V CDR1 and CDR2: SGHRS, YFSETQ. The CDR3 runs 17 residues. The DNA of the CDR3 is TGCGCCAGCAGCTTGGGGGCCCGGACAGGGGGAAATCAGCCCCAGCATTTT. It is translated as CASSLGARTGGNQPQHF. Supplemented by reference TRBV5-1 and TRBJ1-5, the full variable domain reads KAGVTQTPRYLIKTRGQQVTLSCSPISGHRSVSWYQQTPGQGLQFLFEYFSETQRNKGNFPGRFSGRQFSNSRSEMNVSTLELGDSALYLCASSLGARTGGNQPQHFGDGTRLSIL.

The V call is TRBV28, the J call TRBJ1-4; 8 bases align to TRBD1. The germline V gene has CDR1 MDHEN and CDR2 SYDVKM. Trimming removed 7 bases from V and 0 bases from J; junction bases left unmatched: 22. The CDR3 is 21 amino acids. CDR3 loop: CASMPRLRTSRGLSTNEKLFF. The CDR3 DNA reads TGTGCCAGCATGCCTCGTCTACGAACGAGCAGGGGGCTTTCAACTAATGAAAAACTGTTTTTT. The full variable domain, rest sourced from reference TRBV28 and TRBJ1-4, is DVKVTQSSRYLVKRTGEKVFLECVQDMDHENMFWYRQDPGLGLRLIYFSYDVKMKEKGDIPEGYSVSREKKERFSLILESASTNQTSMYLCASMPRLRTSRGLSTNEKLFFGSGTQLSVL.

This clonotype was counted between two and nine times. The chain recombines TRBV7-2 with TRBJ2-5; 7 bases agree with TRBD2. The germline V gene has CDR1 SGHTA and CDR2 FQGNSA. There are 17 residues in the CDR3. The ends lost 5 bases at V and 2 bases at J; junction bases unmatched: 14. This CDR3 is CASSLLAWGGIQETQYF. CDR3 nucleotide sequence: TGTGCCAGCAGCCTTCTCGCCTGGGGGGGGATACAAGAGACCCAGTACTTC.

The chain recombines TRBV7-2 with TRBJ1-2, with 8 positions matching TRBD1. This CDR3 spans 14 amino acids. CDR1 and CDR2 (germline): SGHTA, FQGNSA. J was trimmed by 5 bases and V by 5 bases; bases with no gene match: 7. The CDR3 sequence: CASSTGTGEYGYTF. The CDR3, as DNA: TGTGCCAGCAGCACCGGGACAGGCGAATATGGCTACACCTTC.

This clonotype was counted a few times. The CDR3: CSASTGGAGEKLFF. CDR3 DNA: TGCAGTGCTTCTACAGGGGGCGCGGGGGAAAAACTGTTTTTT. The chain has TRBV20-1 and TRBJ1-4; 9 bases line up with TRBD1. The CDR3 spans 14 residues. V lost 5 bases to trimming and J lost 8 bases; unmatched junction nucleotides: 9. Germline V lookup: CDR1 DFQATT, CDR2 SNEGSKA (reference sequence).

This chain links TRBV4-1 with TRBJ1-3; no clear D. Per germline, CDR1 MGHRA and CDR2 YSYEKL. The CDR3 is 16 amino acids. The V gene lost 0 bases and the J gene lost 0 bases, with 9 bases spanning the gap. CDR3 in DNA: TGCGCCAGCAGCCAAGATCAGGACCGCTCTGGAAACACCATATATTTT. It yields the protein CASSQDQDRSGNTIYF.

The V gene is TRBV29-1, the J gene TRBJ1-4; D might be TRBD1 (6 bases). Germline values: CDR1 SQVTM, CDR2 ANQGSEA. The CDR3 has 15 residues. The V and J ends lost 3 bases and 5 bases respectively, with 16 bases between them. The CDR3: CSVDLSTGVNEKLFF. The CDR3 nucleotides are TGCAGCGTTGATCTTTCGACAGGAGTAAATGAAAAACTGTTTTTT.

This chain joins TRBV11-3 and TRBJ2-1, with TRBD2 identical over 8 bases. The DNA end is a closer match to TRBJ2-7, so the J assignment may be wrong. From germline, CDR1 is SGHNT and CDR2 YENEEA. The CDR3 has 13 amino acids. CDR3 nucleotide sequence: TGTGCCAGCAGCTTCGGGGGGGAACGCGAGCAGTACTTC. This encodes CASSFGGEREQYF.

This clonotype was seen at least ten times. One end of the junction fails to match germline, which may point to a read error. The V and J genes are TRBV5-1 and TRBJ2-7; TRBD1 matches 7 bases. This CDR3 contains 12 residues. CDR1 is SGHRS and CDR2 is YFSETQ in the germline V gene. The CDR3 loop reads CASSLAGGEQYF. DNA for the CDR3: TGTGCCAGCAGCTTAGCAGGGGGCGAGCAGTACTTC.

The CDR3 region is CASSNPGTSGGALEETQYF. The CDR3 region has the DNA TGTGCCAGCAGCAACCCCGGGACTAGCGGGGGGGCATTAGAAGAGACCCAGTACTTC. V gene TRBV9 combines with J gene TRBJ2-5; 16 bases match TRBD2. The length of the CDR3 is 19 residues. The germline CDR1 and CDR2 sequences are SGDLS and YYNGEE. Trimming took 4 bases from V and 3 from J; bases not matched to a gene: 12.

The chain couples TRBV20-1 to TRBJ2-3; D unresolved. V was pared by 3 bases and J by 2 bases, with 12 bases between. Germline values: CDR1 DFQATT, CDR2 SNEGSKA (reference sequence). The CDR3 totals 14 residues. The CDR3 DNA reads TGCAGTGCTAGCTTCTCGACAAACACAGATACGCAGTATTTT. Its protein product is CSASFSTNTDTQYF.

The V call is TRBV2, the J call TRBJ2-3; 11 bases are a match to TRBD2. The CDR3 length is 17 residues. The germline V gene encodes CDR1 SNHLY and CDR2 FYNNEI. V lost 3 bases to trimming and J lost 3 bases; unmatched junction nucleotides: 8. CDR3 DNA sequence: TGTGCCAGCAGTGAGGGGTTAGCGGGGGGGTTAACAGATACGCAGTATTTT. It codes for CASSEGLAGGLTDTQYF.